A few counts support the clone carrying this T cell receptor (beta chain). The antigen is unknown. TCRdb independently ran MiXCR on the reads; one entry per CDR3 protein. This table has a few hundred thousand distinct CDR3 sequences, just under 25% appearing once. The sample is drawn from a study of T cell repertoires in cytomegalovirus infection. Looking at the study overall: Signatures in public TCR beta sequences pointed to both CMV infection and matching HLA type. Study observations and caveats: In two of eight donors, the top clonotype was HLA-C-restricted CMV-specific.

CDR1 and CDR2 (germline): SGHTA, FQGNSA. Trimming shortened V by 4 bases and J by 2 bases, and 18 bases separated the two germline ends. This CDR3 has 18 residues. Material: cultured PBMCs, obtained from culture after CMV antigen stimulation. The source of this sequence is a human donor in good health (CMV status not recorded). Some clones in this sample may be carry-over from other donors' samples. The gene calls are TRBV7-2 and TRBJ2-6; weak D call: TRBD2 (5 bases). Here the CDR3 DNA reads TGTGCCAGCAGCTCTGGACTGGACTCTTGGGCTGGGGCCAACGTCCTGACTTTC. As protein: CASSSGLDSWAGANVLTF.